The rows below give T cell receptor beta chains drawn from one sample of a study of early T cells in non-severe SARS-CoV-2 infection. One entry per CDR3 protein results from TCRdb running MiXCR on the 5' RACE reads. The repertoire holds some 88,000 distinct CDR3 sequences, with 16% as singletons. Sequenced material: whole blood, taken at baseline. These receptors all come from an adult who was a healthcare worker with PCR-confirmed SARS-CoV-2 infection or an uninfected control (not recorded which). Each CDR3 is given with its conserved first and last residue. A D gene is named only where the DNA matches it firmly. For some rows the clone size is stated as once, few or many, or as a class when expanded; others skip it.

CDR3nt: TGTGCCAGCAGCGATACCGGACTAAACACCGGGGAGCTGTTTTTT; CDR3aa: CASSDTGLNTGELFF; j_gene: TRBJ2-2; d_gene: NA; abundance: NA; v_gene: TRBV6-2/TRBV6-3
CDR3nt: TGTGCCAGCAGCGCGGGCCCCTTGGACGGAGGCTACACCTTC; CDR3aa: CASSAGPLDGGYTF; j_gene: TRBJ1-2; d_gene: NA; abundance: few; v_gene: TRBV9
CDR3nt: TGCGCCAGCAGCCAAGGGGATAATCTAGCGGGGGAGCAGTACTTC; CDR3aa: CASSQGDNLAGEQYF; j_gene: TRBJ2-7; d_gene: TRBD2; abundance: few; v_gene: TRBV4-1
CDR3nt: TGTGCCAGCAGCTTAATACGGGACGGTTACAATGAGCAGTTCTTC; CDR3aa: CASSLIRDGYNEQFF; j_gene: TRBJ2-1; d_gene: NA; abundance: NA; v_gene: TRBV7-8
CDR3nt: TGTGCCATCAGTGACTCGGGACTCCCAAACATTCAGTACTTC; CDR3aa: CAISDSGLPNIQYF; j_gene: TRBJ2-4; d_gene: NA; abundance: NA; v_gene: TRBV10-3
CDR3nt: TGTGCCAGCAGTGGATGGGGCAGTGGAGAGCAGTTCTTC; CDR3aa: CASSGWGSGEQFF; j_gene: TRBJ2-1; d_gene: NA; abundance: NA; v_gene: TRBV25-1
CDR3nt: TGCAGTGCCCGGGACTCCCAGCCCCCAGATACGCAGTATTTT; CDR3aa: CSARDSQPPDTQYF; j_gene: TRBJ2-3; d_gene: NA; abundance: many; v_gene: TRBV20-1
CDR3nt: TGTGCCAGCAGCGACCTAGCGGCCTACGAGCAGTACTTC; CDR3aa: CASSDLAAYEQYF; j_gene: TRBJ2-7; d_gene: TRBD2; abundance: NA; v_gene: TRBV2
CDR3nt: TGTGCCAGCAGCGCCGGGACTAGCGGGAACCAAATCTACAATGAGCAGTTCTTC; CDR3aa: CASSAGTSGNQIYNEQFF; j_gene: TRBJ2-1; d_gene: TRBD2; abundance: NA; v_gene: TRBV7-8
CDR3nt: TGTGCCAGCAGGGATCGAACAGGGGGCGGAGAGACCCAGTACTTC; CDR3aa: CASRDRTGGGETQYF; j_gene: TRBJ2-5; d_gene: TRBD1; abundance: NA; v_gene: TRBV2
CDR3nt: TGTGCCAGCAGCTTAGTTGGTGATAAAGCTTTCTTT; CDR3aa: CASSLVGDKAFF; j_gene: TRBJ1-1; d_gene: NA; abundance: many; v_gene: TRBV11-2
CDR3nt: TGTCCCCCGGTCGCGCAGTGCGAAAACACCGGGGAGCTGTTTTTT; CDR3aa: CPPVAQCENTGELFF; j_gene: TRBJ2-2; d_gene: NA; abundance: NA; v_gene: TRBV6-5
CDR3nt: TGTGCCAGCAGCCTGCCGGGGAAAGACTACGAGCAGTACTTC; CDR3aa: CASSLPGKDYEQYF; j_gene: TRBJ2-7; d_gene: NA; abundance: NA; v_gene: TRBV7-9
CDR3nt: TGTGCCAGCAGAAAATCCCCCGCCAGCTCTGGAAACACCATATATTTT; CDR3aa: CASRKSPASSGNTIYF; j_gene: TRBJ1-3; d_gene: NA; abundance: NA; v_gene: TRBV6-1
CDR3nt: TGTGCCAGCAGTCCCAGGGGAGGGGACACTGAAGCTTTCTTT; CDR3aa: CASSPRGGDTEAFF; j_gene: TRBJ1-1; d_gene: NA; abundance: many; v_gene: TRBV12-3/TRBV12-4
CDR3nt: TGCAGTGCGGACACTAGCGCCGGGGAGCTGTTTTTT; CDR3aa: CSADTSAGELFF; j_gene: TRBJ2-2; d_gene: TRBD2; abundance: few; v_gene: TRBV20-1
CDR3nt: TGTGCCAGCAGTCTACTGACAGGGAACACCGGGGAGCTGTTTTTT; CDR3aa: CASSLLTGNTGELFF; j_gene: TRBJ2-2; d_gene: NA; abundance: NA; v_gene: TRBV12-3/TRBV12-4
CDR3nt: TGTGCCAGCGCCAGCGGGGTCTCCTACGAGCAGTACTTC; CDR3aa: CASASGVSYEQYF; j_gene: TRBJ2-7; d_gene: TRBD2; abundance: NA; v_gene: TRBV2
CDR3nt: TGTGCCAGCAGCCCCCCCTATGTCGGGAGCAGCTATGGCTACACCTTC; CDR3aa: CASSPPYVGSSYGYTF; j_gene: TRBJ1-2; d_gene: NA; abundance: few; v_gene: TRBV7-9
CDR3nt: TGTGCCAGCAGTTACGTCCGGGAAGATGAAAAACTGTTTTTT; CDR3aa: CASSYVREDEKLFF; j_gene: TRBJ1-4; d_gene: NA; abundance: NA; v_gene: TRBV6-2/TRBV6-3
CDR3nt: TGTGCCAGCAGCCCAGTGAGACTAGCCAAAAACATTCAGTACTTC; CDR3aa: CASSPVRLAKNIQYF; j_gene: TRBJ2-4; d_gene: NA; abundance: few; v_gene: TRBV7-2
CDR3nt: TGTGCCAGCAGCCAGTTTTCTGAGCAGTTCTTC; CDR3aa: CASSQFSEQFF; j_gene: TRBJ2-1; d_gene: NA; abundance: NA; v_gene: TRBV11-2
CDR3nt: TGTGCCAGCAGTACCCGGACTAGCGGAAACACCGGGGAGCTGTTTTTT; CDR3aa: CASSTRTSGNTGELFF; j_gene: TRBJ2-2; d_gene: TRBD2; abundance: few; v_gene: TRBV6-5
CDR3nt: TGCAGTGCTCGACGGGACAGGCCCTACGAGCAGTACTTC; CDR3aa: CSARRDRPYEQYF; j_gene: TRBJ2-7; d_gene: TRBD1; abundance: few; v_gene: TRBV20-1
CDR3nt: TGTGCCACCAGTGATCCCGGACAGCTCACAGATACGCAGTATTTT; CDR3aa: CATSDPGQLTDTQYF; j_gene: TRBJ2-3; d_gene: NA; abundance: NA; v_gene: TRBV24-1
CDR3nt: TGCAGCGTTGGAAGACTTCCAGGGGGAAGCCAGGCGACAGATACGCAGTATTTT; CDR3aa: CSVGRLPGGSQATDTQYF; j_gene: TRBJ2-3; d_gene: TRBD1; abundance: few; v_gene: TRBV29-1
CDR3nt: TGTGCCAGCAGTTTCTCGTTTAGCGGTCGACAAGAGACCCAGTACTTC; CDR3aa: CASSFSFSGRQETQYF; j_gene: TRBJ2-5; d_gene: NA; abundance: NA; v_gene: TRBV12-3/TRBV12-4
CDR3nt: TGCAGTGAGGCTAGCGCGTACAATGAGCAGTTCTTC; CDR3aa: CSEASAYNEQFF; j_gene: TRBJ2-1; d_gene: NA; abundance: few; v_gene: TRBV20-1
CDR3nt: TGTGCCAGCTGGAAGTCGGGACAGGGAACCTACGAGCAGTACTTC; CDR3aa: CASWKSGQGTYEQYF; j_gene: TRBJ2-7; d_gene: TRBD1; abundance: few; v_gene: TRBV6-2/TRBV6-3
CDR3nt: TGTGCCAGCAGCTTAAGTCTAGCCCGAGATACGCAGTATTTT; CDR3aa: CASSLSLARDTQYF; j_gene: TRBJ2-3; d_gene: NA; abundance: NA; v_gene: TRBV7-2
CDR3nt: TGTGCCGTCCGACCACCCGGGAGGGCCCCCACCGGGGAGCTGTTTTTT; CDR3aa: CAVRPPGRAPTGELFF; j_gene: TRBJ2-2; d_gene: TRBD2; abundance: few; v_gene: TRBV28
CDR3nt: TGTGCCACCTCGCGGGCGGCTGGGACAGATACGCAGTATTTT; CDR3aa: CATSRAAGTDTQYF; j_gene: TRBJ2-3; d_gene: NA; abundance: few; v_gene: TRBV24-1
CDR3nt: TGTGCCACCAGGACGCCGCGCAACACCATATATTTT; CDR3aa: CATRTPRNTIYF; j_gene: TRBJ1-3; d_gene: NA; abundance: many; v_gene: TRBV6-1
CDR3nt: TGTGCCAGCAGCTTAGTGGGCGGGAGGCAAGAGACCCAGTACTTC; CDR3aa: CASSLVGGRQETQYF; j_gene: TRBJ2-5; d_gene: TRBD2; abundance: NA; v_gene: TRBV7-3
CDR3nt: TGCAGTGCCGCCGCGTTGGCCCAGCATTTT; CDR3aa: CSAAALAQHF; j_gene: TRBJ1-5; d_gene: NA; abundance: few; v_gene: TRBV20-1
CDR3nt: TGTGCCAGCACTCAGGGACCCTACGAGCAGTACTTC; CDR3aa: CASTQGPYEQYF; j_gene: TRBJ2-7; d_gene: NA; abundance: NA; v_gene: TRBV25-1
CDR3nt: TGTGCCAGCAGTCCCGGACTAGTATCCAATGAGCAGTTCTTC; CDR3aa: CASSPGLVSNEQFF; j_gene: TRBJ2-1; d_gene: TRBD2; abundance: few; v_gene: TRBV6-2/TRBV6-3
CDR3nt: TGTGCCACCCAGCGGGTAGCGGGAGGGAAAGAGCAGTACTTC; CDR3aa: CATQRVAGGKEQYF; j_gene: TRBJ2-7; d_gene: TRBD2; abundance: NA; v_gene: TRBV6-5
CDR3nt: TGTGCCATCGGCCCAAGCGGGAGGAATCTCACAGATACGCAGTATTTT; CDR3aa: CAIGPSGRNLTDTQYF; j_gene: TRBJ2-3; d_gene: TRBD2; abundance: few; v_gene: TRBV10-3
CDR3nt: TGCGCCAGCAGCCAAAGCGGGTCGGGGACTGAAGCTTTCTTT; CDR3aa: CASSQSGSGTEAFF; j_gene: TRBJ1-1; d_gene: NA; abundance: NA; v_gene: TRBV4-3
CDR3nt: TGTGCCAGCAGTTCTCCACAGGGGACCGGGACAGGGGACGGAAAACTGTTTTTT; CDR3aa: CASSSPQGTGTGDGKLFF; j_gene: TRBJ1-4; d_gene: TRBD1; abundance: NA; v_gene: TRBV28
CDR3nt: TGTGCCACCTCCATTCAGGACGAGCAGTACTTC; CDR3aa: CATSIQDEQYF; j_gene: TRBJ2-7; d_gene: NA; abundance: NA; v_gene: TRBV2
CDR3nt: TGTGCCAGCAGCTCCGGGACAAACACAGATACGCAGTATTTT; CDR3aa: CASSSGTNTDTQYF; j_gene: TRBJ2-3; d_gene: NA; abundance: few; v_gene: TRBV5-5
CDR3nt: TGCAGCGTGGCCGGGACTAGCGGCTACAATGAGCAGTTCTTC; CDR3aa: CSVAGTSGYNEQFF; j_gene: TRBJ2-1; d_gene: TRBD2; abundance: NA; v_gene: TRBV29-1
CDR3nt: TGCGCCAGCAGCTTTGACACGTCCACCGGGGAGCTGTTTTTT; CDR3aa: CASSFDTSTGELFF; j_gene: TRBJ2-2; d_gene: NA; abundance: few; v_gene: TRBV5-1
CDR3nt: TGTGCCAGCAGCCGATATGGACTTGGGCCGGAGGACGAGCAGTACTTC; CDR3aa: CASSRYGLGPEDEQYF; j_gene: TRBJ2-7; d_gene: NA; abundance: few; v_gene: TRBV12-3/TRBV12-4
CDR3nt: TGTGCCAGCAGTGGGGACAGGGCCCTAGAGACCCAGTACTTC; CDR3aa: CASSGDRALETQYF; j_gene: TRBJ2-5; d_gene: TRBD1; abundance: NA; v_gene: TRBV6-1
CDR3nt: TGTGCCAGCAGCTTAGGGGCTCGGGATACGCAGTATTTT; CDR3aa: CASSLGARDTQYF; j_gene: TRBJ2-3; d_gene: NA; abundance: many; v_gene: TRBV7-9
CDR3nt: TGTGCCAGCAGCCCCTGGACAGGCACAGATACGCAGTATTTT; CDR3aa: CASSPWTGTDTQYF; j_gene: TRBJ2-3; d_gene: NA; abundance: few; v_gene: TRBV6-5
CDR3nt: TGTGCCAGCAGGTTAAGAGCGCGGTTGGGCATTCAGTACTTC; CDR3aa: CASRLRARLGIQYF; j_gene: TRBJ2-4; d_gene: NA; abundance: NA; v_gene: TRBV28
CDR3nt: TGTGCCAGCAGTACCGTAAATTCACCCCTCCACTTT; CDR3aa: CASSTVNSPLHF; j_gene: TRBJ1-6; d_gene: NA; abundance: many; v_gene: TRBV27
CDR3nt: TGCAGTGCTATTCGTGATCTTCGCCGAGAGACCCAGTACTTC; CDR3aa: CSAIRDLRRETQYF; j_gene: TRBJ2-5; d_gene: NA; abundance: NA; v_gene: TRBV20-1
CDR3nt: TGCAGTGCTAGAGTGAGAGATACGCAGTATTTT; CDR3aa: CSARVRDTQYF; j_gene: TRBJ2-3; d_gene: NA; abundance: NA; v_gene: TRBV20-1
CDR3nt: TGTGCCAGCAGTTTCCAGGGTTTTGACAATGAGCAGTTCTTC; CDR3aa: CASSFQGFDNEQFF; j_gene: TRBJ2-1; d_gene: NA; abundance: few; v_gene: TRBV27
CDR3nt: TGTGCCAGCAGCTTAGGCGCGGGATTGCAGGATGAGCAGTTCTTC; CDR3aa: CASSLGAGLQDEQFF; j_gene: TRBJ2-1; d_gene: NA; abundance: NA; v_gene: TRBV7-9
CDR3nt: TGTGCCAGCAGCTCCACAGGGATGGGGTATGGCTACACCTTC; CDR3aa: CASSSTGMGYGYTF; j_gene: TRBJ1-2; d_gene: NA; abundance: few; v_gene: TRBV7-6
CDR3nt: TGTGCCAGCAGCTTAAAGGTCATGGGACTTACAGGGATAAATGAAAAACTGTTTTTT; CDR3aa: CASSLKVMGLTGINEKLFF; j_gene: TRBJ1-4; d_gene: NA; abundance: few; v_gene: TRBV7-6